Detailed here is one T cell receptor (beta chain). This sample is drawn from a study of technical replicates of blood from several donors. Method: immunoSEQ multiplex PCR; TCRdb's copy keeps in-frame clones and lacks some. The sample carries tens of thousands of clones, approximately 94% recorded once. CDR1 SNHLY and CDR2 FYNNEI come from the germline V gene. Trimming took 7 bases from V and 7 from J, leaving 13 bases between them. CDR3 length equals 12 residues. The chain employs TRBV2 and TRBJ1-1; perhaps TRBD1 as D (5 bases). The sequenced sample consisted of PBMCs. The source of this sequence is a human donor in good health. Some clones in this sample may be carry-over from other donors' samples. The CDR3 DNA is TGTGCCAGCAAAGCAGGGTGGGGTGAAGCTTTCTTT. Amino acid sequence: CASKAGWGEAFF.